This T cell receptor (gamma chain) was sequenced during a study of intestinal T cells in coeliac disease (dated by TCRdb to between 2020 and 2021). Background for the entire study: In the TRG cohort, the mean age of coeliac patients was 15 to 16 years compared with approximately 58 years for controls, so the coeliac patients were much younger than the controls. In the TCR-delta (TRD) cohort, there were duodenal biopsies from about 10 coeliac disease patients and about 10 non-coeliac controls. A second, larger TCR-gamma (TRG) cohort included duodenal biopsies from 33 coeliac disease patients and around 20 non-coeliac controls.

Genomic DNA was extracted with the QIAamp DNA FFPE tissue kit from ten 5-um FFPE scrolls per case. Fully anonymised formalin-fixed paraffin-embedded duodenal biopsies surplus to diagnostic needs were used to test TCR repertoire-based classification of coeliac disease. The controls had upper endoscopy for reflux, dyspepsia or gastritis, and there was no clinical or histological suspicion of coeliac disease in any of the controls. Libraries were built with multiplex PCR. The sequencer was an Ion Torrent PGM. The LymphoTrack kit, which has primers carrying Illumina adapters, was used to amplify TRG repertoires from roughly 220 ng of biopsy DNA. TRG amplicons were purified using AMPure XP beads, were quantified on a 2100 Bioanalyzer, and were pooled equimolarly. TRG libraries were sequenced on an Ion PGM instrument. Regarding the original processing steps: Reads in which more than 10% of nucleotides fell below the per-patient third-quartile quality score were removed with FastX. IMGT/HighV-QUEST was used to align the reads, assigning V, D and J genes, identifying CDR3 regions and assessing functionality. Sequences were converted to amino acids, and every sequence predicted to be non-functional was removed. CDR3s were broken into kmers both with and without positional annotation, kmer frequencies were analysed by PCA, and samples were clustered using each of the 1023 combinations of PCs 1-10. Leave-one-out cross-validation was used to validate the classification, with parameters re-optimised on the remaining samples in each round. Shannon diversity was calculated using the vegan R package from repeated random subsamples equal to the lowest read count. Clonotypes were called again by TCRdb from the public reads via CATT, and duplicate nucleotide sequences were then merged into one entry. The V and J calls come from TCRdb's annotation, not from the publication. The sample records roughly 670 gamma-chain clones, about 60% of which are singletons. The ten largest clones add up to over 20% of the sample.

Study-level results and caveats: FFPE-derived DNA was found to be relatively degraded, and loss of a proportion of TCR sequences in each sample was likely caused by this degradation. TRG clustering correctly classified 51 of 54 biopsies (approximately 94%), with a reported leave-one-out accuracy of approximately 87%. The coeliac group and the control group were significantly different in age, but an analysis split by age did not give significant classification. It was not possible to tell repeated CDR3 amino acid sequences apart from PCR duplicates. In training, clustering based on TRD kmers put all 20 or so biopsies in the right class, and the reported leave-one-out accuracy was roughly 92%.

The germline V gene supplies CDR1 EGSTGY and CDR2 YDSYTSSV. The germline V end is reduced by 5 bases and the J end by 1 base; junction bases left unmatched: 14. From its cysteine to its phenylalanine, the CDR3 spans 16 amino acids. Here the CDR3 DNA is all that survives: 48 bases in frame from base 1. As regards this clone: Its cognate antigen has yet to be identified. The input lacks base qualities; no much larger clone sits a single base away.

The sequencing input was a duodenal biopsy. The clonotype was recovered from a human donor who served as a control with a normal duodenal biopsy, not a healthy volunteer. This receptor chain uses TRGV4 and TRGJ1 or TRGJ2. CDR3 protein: CATWGLTGKNYYKKLF. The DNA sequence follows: TGTGCCACCTGGGGATTGACCGGTAAAAATTATTATAAGAAACTCTTT.